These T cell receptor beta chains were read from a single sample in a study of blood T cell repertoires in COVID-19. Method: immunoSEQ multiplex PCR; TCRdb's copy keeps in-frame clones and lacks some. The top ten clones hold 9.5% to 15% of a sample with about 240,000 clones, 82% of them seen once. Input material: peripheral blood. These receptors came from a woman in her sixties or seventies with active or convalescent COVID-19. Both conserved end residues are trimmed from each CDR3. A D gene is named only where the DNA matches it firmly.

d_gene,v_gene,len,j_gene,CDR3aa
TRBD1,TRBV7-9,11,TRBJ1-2,ASSLLTGTGYT
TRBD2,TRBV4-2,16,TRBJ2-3,ASSQDGLAGGLTDTQY
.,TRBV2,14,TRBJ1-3,ASSRDRPLSGNTIY
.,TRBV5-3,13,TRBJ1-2,ARSFGAGCTYGYT
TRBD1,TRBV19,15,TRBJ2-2,ASGERDRGANTGELF
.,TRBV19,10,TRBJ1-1,ASSKGKGQAF
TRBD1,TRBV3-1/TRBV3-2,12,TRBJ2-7,ASSPLGQLYEQY
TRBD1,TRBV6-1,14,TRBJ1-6,ASSEIGEQGGSPLH
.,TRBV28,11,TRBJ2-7,ASRNSLLSEQY
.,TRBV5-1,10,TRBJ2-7,ASSPRGYEQY
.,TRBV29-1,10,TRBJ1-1,SVVRAGDVAF
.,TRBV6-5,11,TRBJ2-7,ASRAAPQGLKY
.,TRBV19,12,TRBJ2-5,ASSIFPQGETQY
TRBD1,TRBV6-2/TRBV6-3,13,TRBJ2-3,ASSWDRVWTDTQY
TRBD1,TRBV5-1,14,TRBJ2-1,ASSLPDRGYRNEQF
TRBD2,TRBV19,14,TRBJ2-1,ASSILLSGGAREQF
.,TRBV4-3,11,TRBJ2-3,ASSQRGTDTQY
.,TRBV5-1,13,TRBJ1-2,ASSLEGRLGYGYT
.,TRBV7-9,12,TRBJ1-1,ASSTGRENTEAF
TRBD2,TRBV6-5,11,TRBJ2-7,ASRPSGGYEQY
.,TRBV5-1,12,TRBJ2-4,ASSYGLAKNIQY
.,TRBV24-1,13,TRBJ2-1,ATSDGADYYNEQF
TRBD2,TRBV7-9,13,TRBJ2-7,ASSAPGLAGGPEY
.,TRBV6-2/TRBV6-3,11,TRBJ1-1,ASSYMSGVEAF
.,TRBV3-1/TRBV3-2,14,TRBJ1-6,ASSPPRVEGKSPLH
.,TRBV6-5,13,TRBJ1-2,ASSYSGLSRGSYT
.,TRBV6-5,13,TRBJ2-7,ASTPTDRPTYEQY
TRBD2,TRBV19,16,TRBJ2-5,ASSTQRLAGGAKETQY
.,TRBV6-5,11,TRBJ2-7,ASRIDGAYEQY
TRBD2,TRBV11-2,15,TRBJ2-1,ASSLEFLAVTYNEQF
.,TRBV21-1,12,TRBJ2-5,ASSPTGGLETQY
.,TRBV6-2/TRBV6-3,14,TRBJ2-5,ASSYRSHPGDETQY